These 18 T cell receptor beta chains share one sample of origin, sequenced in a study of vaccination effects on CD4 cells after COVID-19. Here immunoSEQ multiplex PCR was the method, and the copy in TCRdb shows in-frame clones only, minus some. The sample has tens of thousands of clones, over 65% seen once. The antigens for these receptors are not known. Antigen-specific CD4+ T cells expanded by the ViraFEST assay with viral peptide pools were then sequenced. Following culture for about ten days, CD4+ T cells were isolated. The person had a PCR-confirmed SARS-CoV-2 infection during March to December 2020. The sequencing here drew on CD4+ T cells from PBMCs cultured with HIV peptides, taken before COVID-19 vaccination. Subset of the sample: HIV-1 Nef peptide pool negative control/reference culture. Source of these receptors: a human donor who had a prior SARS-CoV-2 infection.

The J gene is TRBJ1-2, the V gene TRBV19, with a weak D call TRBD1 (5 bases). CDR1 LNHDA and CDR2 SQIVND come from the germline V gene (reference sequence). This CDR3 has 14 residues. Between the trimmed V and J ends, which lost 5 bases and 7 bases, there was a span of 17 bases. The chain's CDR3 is CASSWSREVGGYTF. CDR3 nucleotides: TGTGCCAGTAGTTGGTCCAGGGAAGTTGGTGGCTACACCTTC.

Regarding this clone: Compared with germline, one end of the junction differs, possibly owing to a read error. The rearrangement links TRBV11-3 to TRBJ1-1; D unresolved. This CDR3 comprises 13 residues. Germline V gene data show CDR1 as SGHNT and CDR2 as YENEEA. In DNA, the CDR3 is TGTGCCAGCAGCGTAGAGGCCAACACTGAAGCTTTCTTT. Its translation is CASSVEANTEAFF.

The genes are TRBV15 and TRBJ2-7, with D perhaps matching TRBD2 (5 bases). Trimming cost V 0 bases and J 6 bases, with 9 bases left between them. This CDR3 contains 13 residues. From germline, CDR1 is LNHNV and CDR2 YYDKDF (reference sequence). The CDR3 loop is CATSRDSVGEQYF. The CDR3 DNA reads TGTGCCACCAGCAGAGATAGCGTGGGCGAGCAGTACTTC.

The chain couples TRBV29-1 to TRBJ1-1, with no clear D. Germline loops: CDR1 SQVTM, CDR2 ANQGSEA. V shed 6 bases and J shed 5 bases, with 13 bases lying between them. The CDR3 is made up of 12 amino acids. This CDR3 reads CSVGWWGTEAFF. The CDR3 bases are TGCAGCGTGGGCTGGTGGGGAACTGAAGCTTTCTTT.

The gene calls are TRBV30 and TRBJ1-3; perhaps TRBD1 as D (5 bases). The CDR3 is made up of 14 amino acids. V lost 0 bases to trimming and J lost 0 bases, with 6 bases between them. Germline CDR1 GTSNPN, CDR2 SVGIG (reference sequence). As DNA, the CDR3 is TGTGCCTGGAGTGTACAGGCCTCTGGAAACACCATATATTTT. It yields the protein CAWSVQASGNTIYF. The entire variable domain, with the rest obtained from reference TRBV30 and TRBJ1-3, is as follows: SQTIHQWPATLVQPVGSPLSLECTVEGTSNPNLYWYRQAAGRGLQLLFYSVGIGQISSEVPQNLSASRPQDRQFILSSKKLLLSDSGFYLCAWSVQASGNTIYFGEGSWLTVV.

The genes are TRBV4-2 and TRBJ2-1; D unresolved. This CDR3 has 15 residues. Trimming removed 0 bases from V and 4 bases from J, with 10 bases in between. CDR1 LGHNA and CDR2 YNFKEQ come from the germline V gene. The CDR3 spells CASSQDKAGYNEQFF. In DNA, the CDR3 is TGTGCCAGCAGCCAAGATAAGGCAGGATACAATGAGCAGTTCTTC.

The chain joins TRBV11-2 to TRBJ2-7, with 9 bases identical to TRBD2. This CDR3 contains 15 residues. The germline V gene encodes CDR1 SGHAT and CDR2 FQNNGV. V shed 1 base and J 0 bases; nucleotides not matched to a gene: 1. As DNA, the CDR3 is TGTGCCAGCAGCTTAGCTAGCGGGATCTCCTACGAGCAGTACTTC. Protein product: CASSLASGISYEQYF.

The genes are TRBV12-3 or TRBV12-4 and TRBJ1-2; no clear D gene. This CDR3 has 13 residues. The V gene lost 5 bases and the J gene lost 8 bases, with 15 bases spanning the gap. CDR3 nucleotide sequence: TGTGCCAGCAGTCGAACCGGACGGAGAGGCTACACCTTC. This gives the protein CASSRTGRRGYTF.

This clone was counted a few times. CDR3 in amino acids: CASSQDGNSPLHF. The CDR3 DNA is TGTGCCAGCAGCCAAGACGGGAATTCACCCCTCCACTTT. The rearrangement joins TRBV4-2 to TRBJ1-6; D uncertain. The CDR3 has 13 residues. V was clipped by 0 bases and J by 7 bases, with 4 bases between them. Per the germline V gene, CDR1 is LGHNA and CDR2 is YNFKEQ.

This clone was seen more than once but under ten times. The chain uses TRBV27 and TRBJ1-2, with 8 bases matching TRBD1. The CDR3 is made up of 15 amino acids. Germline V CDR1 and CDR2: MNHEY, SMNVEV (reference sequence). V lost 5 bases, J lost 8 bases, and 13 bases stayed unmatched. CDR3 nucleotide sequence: TGTGCCAGCAGTCCGCAACCCGGGACAGGAGGCGGCTACACCTTC. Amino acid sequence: CASSPQPGTGGGYTF.

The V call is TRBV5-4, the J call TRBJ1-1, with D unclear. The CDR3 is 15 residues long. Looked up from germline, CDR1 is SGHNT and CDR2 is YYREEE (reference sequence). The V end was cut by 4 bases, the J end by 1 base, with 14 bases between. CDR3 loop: CASSPVGRGNTEAFF. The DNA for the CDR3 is TGTGCCAGCAGCCCCGTCGGCCGGGGGAACACTGAAGCTTTCTTT. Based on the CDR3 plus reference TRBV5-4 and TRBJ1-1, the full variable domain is ETGVTQSPTHLIKTRGQQVTLRCSSQSGHNTVSWYQQALGQGPQFIFQYYREEENGRGNFPPRFSGLQFPNYSSELNVNALELDDSALYLCASSPVGRGNTEAFFGQGTRLTVV.

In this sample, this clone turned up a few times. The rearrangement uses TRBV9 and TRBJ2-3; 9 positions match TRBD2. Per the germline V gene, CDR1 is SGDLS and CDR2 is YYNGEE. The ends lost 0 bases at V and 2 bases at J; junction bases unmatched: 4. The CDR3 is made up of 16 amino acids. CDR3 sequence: CASSVGLAGLTDTQYF. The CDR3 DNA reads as TGTGCCAGCAGCGTAGGGCTAGCGGGGCTCACAGATACGCAGTATTTT.

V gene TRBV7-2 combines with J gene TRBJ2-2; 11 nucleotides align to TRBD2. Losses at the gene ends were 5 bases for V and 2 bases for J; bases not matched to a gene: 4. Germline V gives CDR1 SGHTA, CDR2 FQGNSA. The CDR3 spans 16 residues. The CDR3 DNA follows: TGTGCCAGCAGCAAACTAGCGGGAGCAAACACCGGGGAGCTGTTTTTT. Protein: CASSKLAGANTGELFF.

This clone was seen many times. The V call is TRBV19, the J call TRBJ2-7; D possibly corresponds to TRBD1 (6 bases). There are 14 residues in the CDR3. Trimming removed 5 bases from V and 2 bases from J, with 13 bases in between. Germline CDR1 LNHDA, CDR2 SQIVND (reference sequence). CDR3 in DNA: TGTGCCAGTAGTGGACGGGACACAACCTACGAGCAGTACTTC. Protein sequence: CASSGRDTTYEQYF. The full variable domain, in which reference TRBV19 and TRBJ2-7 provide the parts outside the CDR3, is DGGITQSPKYLFRKEGQNVTLSCEQNLNHDAMYWYRQDPGQGLRLIYYSQIVNDFQKGDIAEGYSVSREKKESFPLTVTSAQKNPTAFYLCASSGRDTTYEQYFGPGTRLTVT.

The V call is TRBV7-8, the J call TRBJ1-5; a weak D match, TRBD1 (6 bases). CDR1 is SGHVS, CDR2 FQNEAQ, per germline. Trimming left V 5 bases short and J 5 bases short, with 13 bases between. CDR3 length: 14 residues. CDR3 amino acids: CASSHREFDQPQHF. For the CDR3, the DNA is TGTGCCAGCAGCCACAGGGAATTCGATCAGCCCCAGCATTTT.

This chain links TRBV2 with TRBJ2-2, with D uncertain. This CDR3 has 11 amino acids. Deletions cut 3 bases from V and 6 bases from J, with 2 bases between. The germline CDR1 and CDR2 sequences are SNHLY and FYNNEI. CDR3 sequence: CASSDPGELFF. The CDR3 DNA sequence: TGTGCCAGCAGTGATCCCGGGGAGCTGTTTTTT.

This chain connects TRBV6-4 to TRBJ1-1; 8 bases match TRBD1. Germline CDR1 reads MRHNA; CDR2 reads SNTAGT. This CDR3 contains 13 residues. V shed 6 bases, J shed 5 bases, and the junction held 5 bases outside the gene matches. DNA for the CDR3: TGTGCCAGCAGAGCCACAGGGGGGACTGAAGCTTTCTTT. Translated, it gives CASRATGGTEAFF.

The chain's CDR3 is CASSLIGLGVQETQYF. CDR3 bases: TGTGCCAGCAGCTTAATTGGGCTCGGGGTCCAAGAGACCCAGTACTTC. V is TRBV28 and J is TRBJ2-5; weak D call: TRBD2 (5 bases). Trimming took 6 bases from V and 1 from J, leaving 18 bases between them. Per germline, CDR1 MDHEN and CDR2 SYDVKM. The CDR3 extends over 16 amino acids.